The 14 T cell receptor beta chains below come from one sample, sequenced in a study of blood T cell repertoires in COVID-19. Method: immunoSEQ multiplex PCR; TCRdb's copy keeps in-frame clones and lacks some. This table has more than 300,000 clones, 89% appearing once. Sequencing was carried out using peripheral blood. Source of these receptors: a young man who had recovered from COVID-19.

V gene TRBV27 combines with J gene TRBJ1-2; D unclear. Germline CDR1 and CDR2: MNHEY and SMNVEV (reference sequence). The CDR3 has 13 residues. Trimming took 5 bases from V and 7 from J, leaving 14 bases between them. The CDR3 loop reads CASSPGLGFGYTF. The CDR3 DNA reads TGTGCCAGCAGTCCGGGGTTAGGCTTTGGCTACACCTTC.

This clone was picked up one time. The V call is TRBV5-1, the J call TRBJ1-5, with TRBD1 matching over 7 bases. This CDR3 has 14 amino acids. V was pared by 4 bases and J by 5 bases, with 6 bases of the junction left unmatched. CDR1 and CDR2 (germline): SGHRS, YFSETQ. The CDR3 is CASSRDSSDQPQHF. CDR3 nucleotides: TGCGCCAGCAGCAGGGACAGTTCAGATCAGCCCCAGCATTTT.

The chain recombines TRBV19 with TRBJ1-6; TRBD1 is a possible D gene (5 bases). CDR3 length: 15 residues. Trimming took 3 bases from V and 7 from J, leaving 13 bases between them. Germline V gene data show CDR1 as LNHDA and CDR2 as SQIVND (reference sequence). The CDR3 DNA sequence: TGTGCCAGTAGTATGGGGCAAACCCTAAATTCACCCCTCCACTTT. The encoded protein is CASSMGQTLNSPLHF.

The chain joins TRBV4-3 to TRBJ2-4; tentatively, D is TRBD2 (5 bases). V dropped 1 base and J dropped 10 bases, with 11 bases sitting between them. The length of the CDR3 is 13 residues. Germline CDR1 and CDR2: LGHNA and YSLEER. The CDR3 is CASSQVPGGIQYF. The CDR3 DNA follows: TGCGCCAGCAGCCAAGTTCCAGGCGGGATTCAGTACTTC.

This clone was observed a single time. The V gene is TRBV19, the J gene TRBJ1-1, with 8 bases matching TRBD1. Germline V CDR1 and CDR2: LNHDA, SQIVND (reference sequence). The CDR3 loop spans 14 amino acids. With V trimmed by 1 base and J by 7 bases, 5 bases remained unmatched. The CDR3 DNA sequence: TGTGCCAGTAGTATAGTGTCCGGACAGGGTGAAGCTTTCTTT. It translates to CASSIVSGQGEAFF.

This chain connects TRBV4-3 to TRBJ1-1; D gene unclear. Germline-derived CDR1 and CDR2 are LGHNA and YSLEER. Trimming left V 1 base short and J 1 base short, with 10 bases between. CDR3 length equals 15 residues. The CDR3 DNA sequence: TGCGCCAGCAGCCAAGGTATCTATGGGAACACTGAAGCTTTCTTT. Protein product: CASSQGIYGNTEAFF.

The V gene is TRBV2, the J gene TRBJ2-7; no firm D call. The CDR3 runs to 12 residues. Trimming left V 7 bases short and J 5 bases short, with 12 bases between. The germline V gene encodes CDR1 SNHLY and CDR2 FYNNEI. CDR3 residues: CASTSGPNEQYF. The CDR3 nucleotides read TGTGCCAGCACCTCGGGTCCCAACGAGCAGTACTTC. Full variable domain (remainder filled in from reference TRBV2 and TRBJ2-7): EPEVTQTPSHQVTQMGQEVILRCVPISNHLYFYWYRQILGQKVEFLVSFYNNEISEKSEIFDDQFSVERPDGSNFTLKIRSTKLEDSAMYFCASTSGPNEQYFGPGTRLTVT.

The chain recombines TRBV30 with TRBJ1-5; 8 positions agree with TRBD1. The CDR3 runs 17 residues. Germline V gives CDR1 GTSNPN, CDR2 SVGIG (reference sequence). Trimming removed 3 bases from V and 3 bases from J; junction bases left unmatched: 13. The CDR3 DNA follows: TGTGCCTGGAGCACCCCGGACAGGGCCGGCAACAATCAGCCCCAGCATTTT. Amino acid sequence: CAWSTPDRAGNNQPQHF.

The CDR3 coding sequence is TGTGCCAGCATAGGGGCAGGGGTCGATAATGGCTACACCTTC. Translated: CASIGAGVDNGYTF. The chain uses TRBV6-5 and TRBJ1-2; D is possibly TRBD1 (6 bases). CDR3 length: 14 amino acids. Deletions cut 7 bases from V and 6 bases from J, with 18 bases between. Per germline, CDR1 MNHEY and CDR2 SVGAGI.

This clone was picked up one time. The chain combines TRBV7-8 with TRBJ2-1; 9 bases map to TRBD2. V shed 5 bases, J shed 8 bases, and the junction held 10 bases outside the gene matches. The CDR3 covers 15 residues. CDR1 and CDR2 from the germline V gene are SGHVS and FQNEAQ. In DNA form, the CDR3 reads TGTGCCAGCAGCAAAGAGGGCGGGGGGGCCTATGAGCAGTTCTTC. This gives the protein CASSKEGGGAYEQFF.

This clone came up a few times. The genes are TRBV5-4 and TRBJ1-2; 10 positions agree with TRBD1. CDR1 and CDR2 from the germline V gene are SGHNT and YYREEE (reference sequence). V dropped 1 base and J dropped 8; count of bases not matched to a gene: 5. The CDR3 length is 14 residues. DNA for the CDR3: TGTGCCAGCAGCTTGAGGGGACAGGGGAACGGCTACACCTTC. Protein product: CASSLRGQGNGYTF.

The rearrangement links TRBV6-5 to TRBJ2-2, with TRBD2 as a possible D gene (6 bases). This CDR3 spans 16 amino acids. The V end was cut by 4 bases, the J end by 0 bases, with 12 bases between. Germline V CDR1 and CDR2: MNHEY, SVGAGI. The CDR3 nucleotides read TGTGCCAGCAGTTCCGCGACTAGGTCGAACACCGGGGAGCTGTTTTTT. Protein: CASSSATRSNTGELFF.

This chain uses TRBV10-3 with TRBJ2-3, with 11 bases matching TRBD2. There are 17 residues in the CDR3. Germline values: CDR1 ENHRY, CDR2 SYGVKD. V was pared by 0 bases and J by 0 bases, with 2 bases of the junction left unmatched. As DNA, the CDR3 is TGTGCCATCAGTGAGTCCAGGACTAGCGGGAGCACAGATACGCAGTATTTT. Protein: CAISESRTSGSTDTQYF.

The CDR3 DNA follows: TGTGCCAGCAGCCCCCGCGACAAGTCCGGAACTGAAGCTTTCTTT. Translation: CASSPRDKSGTEAFF. The chain has TRBV7-8 and TRBJ1-1; D unclear. The CDR3 is 15 residues long. Per the germline V gene, CDR1 is SGHVS and CDR2 is FQNEAQ. Trimming cost V 5 bases and J 5 bases, with 18 bases left between them.